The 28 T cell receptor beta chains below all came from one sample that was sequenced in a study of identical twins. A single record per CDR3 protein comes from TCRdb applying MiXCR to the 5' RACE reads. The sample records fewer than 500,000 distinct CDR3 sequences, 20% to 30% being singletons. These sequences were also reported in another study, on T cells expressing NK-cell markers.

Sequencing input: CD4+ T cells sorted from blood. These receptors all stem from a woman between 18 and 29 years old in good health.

The CDR3 coding sequence is TGTGCCAGCAGCCCCGTACTAGCGGGGGGGCCGGGCAATGAGCAGTTCTTC. Protein sequence: CASSPVLAGGPGNEQFF. The V and J genes are TRBV5-5 and TRBJ2-1, with 13 bases lining up with TRBD2. The CDR3 loop spans 17 amino acids. With V trimmed by 4 bases and J by 6 bases, 10 bases remained unmatched. Germline assignment: CDR1 SGHKS and CDR2 YYEKEE (reference sequence).

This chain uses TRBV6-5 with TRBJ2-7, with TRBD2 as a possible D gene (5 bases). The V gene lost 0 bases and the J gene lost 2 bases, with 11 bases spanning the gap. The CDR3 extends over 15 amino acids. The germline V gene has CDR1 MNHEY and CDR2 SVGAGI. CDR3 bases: TGTGCCAGCAGTTACTCTCGCGGACTGACCTACGAGCAGTACTTC. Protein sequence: CASSYSRGLTYEQYF.

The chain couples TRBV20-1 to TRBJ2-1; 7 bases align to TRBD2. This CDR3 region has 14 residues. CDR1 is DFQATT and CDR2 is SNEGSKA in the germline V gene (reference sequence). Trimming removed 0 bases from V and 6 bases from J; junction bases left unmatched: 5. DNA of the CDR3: TGCAGTGCTAGAGATCTCTCGGGGGGCAATGAGCAGTTCTTC. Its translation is CSARDLSGGNEQFF.

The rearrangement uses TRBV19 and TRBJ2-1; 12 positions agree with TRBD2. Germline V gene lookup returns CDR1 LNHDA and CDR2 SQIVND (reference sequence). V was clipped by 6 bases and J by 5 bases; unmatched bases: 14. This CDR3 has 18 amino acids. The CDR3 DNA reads TGTGCCAGTAGACTCGGGGCTAGCGGGAGGGGTAGGAACAATGAGCAGTTCTTC. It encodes CASRLGASGRGRNNEQFF.

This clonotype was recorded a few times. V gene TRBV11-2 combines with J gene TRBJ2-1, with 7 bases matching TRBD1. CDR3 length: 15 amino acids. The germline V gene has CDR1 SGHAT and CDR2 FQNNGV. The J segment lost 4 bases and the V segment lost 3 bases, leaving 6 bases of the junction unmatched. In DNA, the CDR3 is TGTGCCAGCAGCTTGACAGGGCAAGCATACAATGAGCAGTTCTTC. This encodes CASSLTGQAYNEQFF.

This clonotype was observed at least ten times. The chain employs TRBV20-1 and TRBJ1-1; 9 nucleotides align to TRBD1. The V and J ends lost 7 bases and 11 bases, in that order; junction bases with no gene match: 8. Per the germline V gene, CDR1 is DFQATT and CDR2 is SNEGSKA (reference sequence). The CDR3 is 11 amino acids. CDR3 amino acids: CSVRGQGWAFF. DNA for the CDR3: TGCAGTGTACGCGGACAGGGGTGGGCTTTCTTT.

CDR3 coding DNA: TGTGCCAGCAGGAAGGGACTAGCGGGAGGGTCGGGGGAGCTGTTTTTT. Its protein product is CASRKGLAGGSGELFF. V and J are TRBV6-1 and TRBJ2-2, with 16 bases fitting TRBD2. The J segment lost 8 bases and the V segment lost 6 bases, leaving 6 bases of the junction unmatched. This CDR3 is 16 amino acids long. From germline, CDR1 is MNHNS and CDR2 SASEGT.

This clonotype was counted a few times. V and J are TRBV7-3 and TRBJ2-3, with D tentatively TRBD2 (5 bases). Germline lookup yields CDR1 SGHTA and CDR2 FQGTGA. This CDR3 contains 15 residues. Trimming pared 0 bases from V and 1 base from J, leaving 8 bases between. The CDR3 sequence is CASSLTLRGTDTQYF. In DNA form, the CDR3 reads TGTGCCAGCAGCTTAACGCTGCGGGGCACAGATACGCAGTATTTT.

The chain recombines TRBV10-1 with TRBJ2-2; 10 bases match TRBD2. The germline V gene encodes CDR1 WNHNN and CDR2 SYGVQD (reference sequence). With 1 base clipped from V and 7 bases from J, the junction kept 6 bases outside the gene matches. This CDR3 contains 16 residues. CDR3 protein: CASSELPSGGIGELFF. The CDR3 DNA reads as TGCGCCAGCAGTGAGTTACCTAGCGGGGGAATCGGGGAGCTGTTTTTT.

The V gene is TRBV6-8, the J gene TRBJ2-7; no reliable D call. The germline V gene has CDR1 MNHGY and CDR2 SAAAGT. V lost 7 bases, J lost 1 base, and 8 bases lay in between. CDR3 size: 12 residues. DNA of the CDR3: TGTGCCAGCAATGGCCTTTCCTACGAGCAGTACTTC. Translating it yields CASNGLSYEQYF.

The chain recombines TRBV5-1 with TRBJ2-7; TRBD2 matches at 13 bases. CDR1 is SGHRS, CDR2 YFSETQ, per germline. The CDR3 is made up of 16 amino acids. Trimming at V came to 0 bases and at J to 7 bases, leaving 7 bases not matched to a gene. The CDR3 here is CASSLGLAGGVWEQYF. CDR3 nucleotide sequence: TGCGCCAGCAGCTTGGGACTAGCGGGAGGCGTCTGGGAGCAGTACTTC.

The CDR3 is CASSLGAGSDTQYF. The CDR3 nucleotides are TGCGCCAGCAGCTTGGGTGCAGGTTCAGATACGCAGTATTTT. The chain is built from TRBV5-1 and TRBJ2-3; D remains ambiguous. V was trimmed by 0 bases and J by 4 bases, leaving 9 bases between them. The CDR3 sequence is 14 residues long. The germline CDR1 and CDR2 sequences are SGHRS and YFSETQ.

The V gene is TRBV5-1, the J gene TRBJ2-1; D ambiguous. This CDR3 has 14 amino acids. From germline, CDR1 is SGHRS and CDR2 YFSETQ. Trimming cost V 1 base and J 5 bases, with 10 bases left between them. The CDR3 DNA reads TGCGCCAGCAGCTTGAATCCAGAGAACAATGAGCAGTTCTTC. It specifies CASSLNPENNEQFF.

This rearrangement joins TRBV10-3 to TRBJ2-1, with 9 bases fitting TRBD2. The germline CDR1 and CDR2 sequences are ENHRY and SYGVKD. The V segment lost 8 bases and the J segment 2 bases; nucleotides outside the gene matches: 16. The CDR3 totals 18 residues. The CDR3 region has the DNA TGTGCCATCGGTGCTAGCGGGAACCCCACGGGAACCTACAATGAGCAGTTCTTC. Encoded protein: CAIGASGNPTGTYNEQFF.

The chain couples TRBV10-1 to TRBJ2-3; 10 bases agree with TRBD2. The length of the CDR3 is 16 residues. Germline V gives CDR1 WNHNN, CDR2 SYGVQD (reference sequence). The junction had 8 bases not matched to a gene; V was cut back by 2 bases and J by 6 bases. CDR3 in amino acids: CASSEPSSGGSDTQYF. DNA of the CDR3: TGCGCCAGCAGTGAGCCGTCTAGCGGGGGCTCGGATACGCAGTATTTT.

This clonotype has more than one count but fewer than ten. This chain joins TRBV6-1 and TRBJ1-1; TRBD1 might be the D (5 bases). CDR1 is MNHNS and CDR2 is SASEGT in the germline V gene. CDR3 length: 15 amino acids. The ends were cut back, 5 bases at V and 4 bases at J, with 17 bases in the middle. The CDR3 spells CASSPGRLTGTEAFF. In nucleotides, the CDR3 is TGTGCCAGCAGTCCGGGACGGCTAACGGGCACTGAAGCTTTCTTT.

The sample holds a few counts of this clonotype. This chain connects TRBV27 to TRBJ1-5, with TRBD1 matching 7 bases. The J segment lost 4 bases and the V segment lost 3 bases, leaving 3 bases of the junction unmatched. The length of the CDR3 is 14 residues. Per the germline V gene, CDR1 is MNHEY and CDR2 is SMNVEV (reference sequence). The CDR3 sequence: CASSFRGLNQPQHF. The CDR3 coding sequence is TGTGCCAGCAGTTTTAGGGGGCTTAATCAGCCCCAGCATTTT.

CDR3 nucleotides: TGTGCCAGCAGCCGGGCCGCACAAGAGACCCAGTACTTC. Translating gives CASSRAAQETQYF. V and J are TRBV7-2 and TRBJ2-5; D call uncertain. The CDR3 totals 13 residues. The ends were cut back, 5 bases at V and 2 bases at J, with 9 bases in the middle. Per the germline V gene, CDR1 is SGHTA and CDR2 is FQGNSA.

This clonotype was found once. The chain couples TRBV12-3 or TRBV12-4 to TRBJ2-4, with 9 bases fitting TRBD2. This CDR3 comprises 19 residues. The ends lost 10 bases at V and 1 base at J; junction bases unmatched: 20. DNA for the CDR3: TGTGCCATCAGCCATCCTCTTAGCGGGAGTCAAGGGGCCAAAAACATTCAGTACTTC. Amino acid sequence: CAISHPLSGSQGAKNIQYF.

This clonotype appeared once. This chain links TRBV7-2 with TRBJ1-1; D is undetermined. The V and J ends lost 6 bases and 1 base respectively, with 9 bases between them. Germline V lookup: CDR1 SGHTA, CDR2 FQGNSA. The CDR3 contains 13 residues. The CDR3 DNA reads TGTGCCAGCAGAAAACAGTCGAACACTGAAGCTTTCTTT. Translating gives CASRKQSNTEAFF.

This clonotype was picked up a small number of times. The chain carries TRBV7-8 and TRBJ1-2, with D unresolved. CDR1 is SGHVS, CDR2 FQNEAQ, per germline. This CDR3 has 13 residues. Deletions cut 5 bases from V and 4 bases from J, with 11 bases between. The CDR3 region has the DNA TGTGCCAGCAGCCGCCCCCAGGCCTATGGCTACACCTTC. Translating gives CASSRPQAYGYTF. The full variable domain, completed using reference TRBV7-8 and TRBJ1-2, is GAGVSQSPRYKVAKRGQDVALRCDPISGHVSLFWYQQALGQGPEFLTYFQNEAQLDKSGLPSDRFFAERPEGSVSTLKIQRTQQEDSAVYLCASSRPQAYGYTFGSGTRLTVV.

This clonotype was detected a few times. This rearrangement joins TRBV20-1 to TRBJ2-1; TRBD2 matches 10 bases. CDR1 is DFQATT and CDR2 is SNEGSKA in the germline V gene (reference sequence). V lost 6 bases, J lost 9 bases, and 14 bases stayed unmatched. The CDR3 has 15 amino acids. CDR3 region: CSARRLAGAVGEQFF. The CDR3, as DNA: TGCAGTGCACGGCGTCTAGCGGGAGCCGTTGGTGAGCAGTTCTTC.

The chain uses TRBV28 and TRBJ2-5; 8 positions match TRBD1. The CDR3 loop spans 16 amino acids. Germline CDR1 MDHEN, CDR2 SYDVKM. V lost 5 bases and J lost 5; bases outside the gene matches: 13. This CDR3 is CASSPYLQGARETQYF. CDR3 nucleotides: TGTGCCAGCAGTCCATACCTTCAGGGGGCCAGGGAGACCCAGTACTTC.

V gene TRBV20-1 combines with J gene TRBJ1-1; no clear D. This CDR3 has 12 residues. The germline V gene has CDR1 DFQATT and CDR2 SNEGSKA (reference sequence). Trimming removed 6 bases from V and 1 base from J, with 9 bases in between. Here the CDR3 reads CSARPANTEAFF. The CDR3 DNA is TGCAGTGCCAGGCCAGCGAACACTGAAGCTTTCTTT.

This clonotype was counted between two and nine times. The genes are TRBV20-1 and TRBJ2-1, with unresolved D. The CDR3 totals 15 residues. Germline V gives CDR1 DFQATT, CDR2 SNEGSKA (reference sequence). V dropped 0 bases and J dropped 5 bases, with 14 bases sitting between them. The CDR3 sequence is CSARDRLEWDNEQFF. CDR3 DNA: TGCAGTGCTAGAGATCGGTTAGAATGGGACAATGAGCAGTTCTTC.

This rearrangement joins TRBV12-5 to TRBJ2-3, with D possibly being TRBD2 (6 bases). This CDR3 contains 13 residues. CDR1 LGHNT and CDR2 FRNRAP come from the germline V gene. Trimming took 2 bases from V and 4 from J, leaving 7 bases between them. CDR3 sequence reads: CASGLSGADTQYF. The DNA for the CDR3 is TGTGCTAGTGGTTTGTCGGGAGCAGATACGCAGTATTTT. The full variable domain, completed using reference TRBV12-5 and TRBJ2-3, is DARVTQTPRHKVTEMGQEVTMRCQPILGHNTVFWYRQTMMQGLELLAYFRNRAPLDDSGMPKDRFSAEMPDATLATLKIQPSEPRDSAVYFCASGLSGADTQYFGPGTRLTVL.

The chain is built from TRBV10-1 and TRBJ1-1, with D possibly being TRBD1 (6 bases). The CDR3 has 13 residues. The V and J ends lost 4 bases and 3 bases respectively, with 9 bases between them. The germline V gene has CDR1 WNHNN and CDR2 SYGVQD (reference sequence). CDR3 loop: CASSGNRDTEAFF. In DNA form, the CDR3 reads TGCGCCAGCAGTGGTAACAGGGACACTGAAGCTTTCTTT.

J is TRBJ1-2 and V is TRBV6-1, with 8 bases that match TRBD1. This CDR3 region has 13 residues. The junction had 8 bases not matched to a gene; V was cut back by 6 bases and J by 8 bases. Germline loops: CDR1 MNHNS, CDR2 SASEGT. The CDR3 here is CASSQLTGEGYTF. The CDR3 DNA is TGTGCCAGCAGCCAACTGACAGGGGAAGGCTACACCTTC.